The present T cell receptor beta chain was sequenced within a study of blood T cell repertoires in COVID-19 (TCRdb year 2020). As for the study more broadly: Samples from collaborators originated in the United States, Italy and Spain and spanned both the acute and convalescent phases of COVID-19. The prospective study material was composed of cDNA or gDNA derived from T cells, B-cell-depleted T cells, or PBMCs. Samples were obtained from the ongoing ImmuneRACE study (first 160 participants) and from over a thousand subjects provided by 6 global collaborators. The repertoires were made available in a free public database intended to serve as a resource for research on the immune response to SARS-CoV-2. The dataset comprised deeply sampled blood TCRbeta repertoires from subjects exposed to, actively infected with, or recovered from COVID-19. A de-identified subject ID, COVID-19 status, age in years and sex were almost always included in the sample metadata. HLA class I and class II types, where available, came from metadata supplied by the sample provider rather than from assay-based typing. The study at large found these results: Clinical and demographic metadata were provided uncurated, with the amount varying by source and participant.

Worth noting for this clone: The target of this receptor is not known. Base qualities were left out, and no much larger clone turns up one base away.

The collaborating institutions used their own protocols to collect whole blood in K2EDTA tubes. For TCRbeta analysis, collaborators shipped samples as frozen whole blood, isolated PBMCs, or DNA extracted from either of those sample types. Taken from the germline V gene, the CDR1 and CDR2 loops are SNHLY and FYNNEI. Between the V and J ends, shortened by 5 bases and 0 bases respectively, the junction contains 8 bases. CDR3 length: 15 amino acids, cysteine to phenylalanine. Left in the record is the CDR3 DNA by itself, 45 bases read in frame from the first base. TCRbeta CDR3 regions were amplified from genomic DNA by means of the immunoSEQ Assay, a bias-controlled multiplex PCR. Under the source paper's analysis protocol: Nucleated cell counts per sample were estimated from amplification of reference gene primers within the assay. To quantify the absolute abundance of each unique TCRbeta CDR3 rearrangement, sequence reads were collapsed and filtered. For each sample, productive Simpson clonality was calculated by taking the square root of Simpson's diversity index across productive rearrangements. The immuneACCESS repertoire file appears here via TCRdb, limited to in-frame rearrangements. These files lack a portion of the clones; in checked studies, under half of the deficit traces to unresolved V genes, and the cause of the others is not known. V and J calls and clone size are copied from that table; D and trimming were computed from the DNA. The sample table shows 130,000 or so clones, and about 85% are seen once. Clones ranked in the top ten supply 1.6% of the sample.

This receptor was identified in a human donor in a cohort sampled during active COVID-19. Material for sequencing was peripheral blood. The chain links TRBV2 with TRBJ1-6; a tentative D match to TRBD1 spans 6 bases. The nucleotide sequence is TGTGCCAGCAGTCTACAGGGCTCCTATAATTCACCCCTCCACTTT. Its amino acids are CASSLQGSYNSPLHF.